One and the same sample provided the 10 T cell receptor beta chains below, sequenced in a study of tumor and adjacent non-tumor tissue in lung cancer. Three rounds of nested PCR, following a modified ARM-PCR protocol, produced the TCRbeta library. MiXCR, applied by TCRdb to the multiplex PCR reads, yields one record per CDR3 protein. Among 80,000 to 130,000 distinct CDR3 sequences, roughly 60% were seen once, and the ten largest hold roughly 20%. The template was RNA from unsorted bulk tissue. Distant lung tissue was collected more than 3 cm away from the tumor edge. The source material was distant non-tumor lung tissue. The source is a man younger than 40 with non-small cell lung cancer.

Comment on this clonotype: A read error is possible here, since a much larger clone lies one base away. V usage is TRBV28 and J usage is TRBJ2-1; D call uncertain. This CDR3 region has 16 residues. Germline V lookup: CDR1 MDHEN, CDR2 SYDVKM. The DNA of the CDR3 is TGTGACAGCAGTTTCAGTTTCGGACGGAAGTACAATGAGCAGTTCTTC. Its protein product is CDSSFSFGRKYNEQFF.

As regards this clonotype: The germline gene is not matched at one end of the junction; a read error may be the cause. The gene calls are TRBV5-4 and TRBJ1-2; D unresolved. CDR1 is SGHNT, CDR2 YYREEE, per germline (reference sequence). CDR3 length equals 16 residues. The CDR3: CVSSVVPAFFNYGYSF. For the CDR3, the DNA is TGTGTCAGCAGTGTTGTCCCTGCCTTCTTTAACTATGGCTACTCCTTC. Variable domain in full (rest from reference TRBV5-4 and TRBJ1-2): ETGVTQSPTHLIKTRGQQVTLRCSSQSGHNTVSWYQQALGQGPQFIFQYYREEENGRGNFPPRFSGLQFPNYSSELNVNALELDDSALYLCVSSVVPAFFNYGYSFGSGTRLTVV.

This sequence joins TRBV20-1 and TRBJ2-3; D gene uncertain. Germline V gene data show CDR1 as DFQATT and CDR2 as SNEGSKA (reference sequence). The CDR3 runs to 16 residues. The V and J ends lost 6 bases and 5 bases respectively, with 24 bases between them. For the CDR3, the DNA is TGCAGTGCCCCAAGCACCCCACAGACGGGCATAGATACGCAGTATTTT. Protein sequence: CSAPSTPQTGIDTQYF.

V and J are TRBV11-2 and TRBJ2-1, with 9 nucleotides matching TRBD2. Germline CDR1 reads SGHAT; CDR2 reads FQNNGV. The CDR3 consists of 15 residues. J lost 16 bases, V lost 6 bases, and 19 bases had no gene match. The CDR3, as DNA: TGTGCCAGCAGTTTTATTGCGGGAGGGAATAATGAGCGATTCTTC. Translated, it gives CASSFIAGGNNERFF.

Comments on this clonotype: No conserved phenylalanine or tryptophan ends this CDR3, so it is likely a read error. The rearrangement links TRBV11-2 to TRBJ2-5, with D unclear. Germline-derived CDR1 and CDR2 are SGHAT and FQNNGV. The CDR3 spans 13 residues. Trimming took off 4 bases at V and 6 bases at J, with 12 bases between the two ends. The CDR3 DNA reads TGTGCCAGCAGCTCCATTAGAAGGAAGACCCAGTACATC. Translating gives CASSSIRRKTQYI.

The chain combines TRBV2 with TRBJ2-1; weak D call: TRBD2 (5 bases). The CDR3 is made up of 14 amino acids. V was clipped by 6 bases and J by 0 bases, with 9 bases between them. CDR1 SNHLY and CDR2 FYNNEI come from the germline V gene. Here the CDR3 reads CASRVGSSYNEQFF. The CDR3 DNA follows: TGTGCCAGCAGGGTAGGGAGCTCCTACAATGAGCAGTTCTTC.

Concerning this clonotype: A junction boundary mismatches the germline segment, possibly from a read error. DNA for the CDR3: TGTGTCAGCAGCTTGACGACACAGGAGACCCAGTACTTC. This gives the protein CVSSLTTQETQYF. The rearrangement joins TRBV11-2 to TRBJ2-5; the D is unclear. The CDR3 is 13 residues long. Germline V gives CDR1 SGHAT, CDR2 FQNNGV. Filled out from reference TRBV11-2 and TRBJ2-5, the complete variable domain reads EAGVAQSPRYKIIEKRQSVAFWCNPISGHATLYWYQQILGQGPKLLIQFQNNGVVDDSQLPKDRFSAERLKGVDSTLKIQPAKLEDSAVYLCVSSLTTQETQYFGPGTRLLVL.

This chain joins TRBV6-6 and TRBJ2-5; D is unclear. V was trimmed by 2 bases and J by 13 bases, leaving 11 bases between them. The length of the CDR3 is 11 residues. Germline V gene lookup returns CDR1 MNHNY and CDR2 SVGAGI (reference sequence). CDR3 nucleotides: TGTGCCAGCAGTTACGATGAGACCTGGTACTTC. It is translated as CASSYDETWYF.

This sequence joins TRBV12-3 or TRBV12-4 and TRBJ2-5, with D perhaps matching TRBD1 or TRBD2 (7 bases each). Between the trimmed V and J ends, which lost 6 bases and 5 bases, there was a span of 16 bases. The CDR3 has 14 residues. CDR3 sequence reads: CASSLFQGGETQYF. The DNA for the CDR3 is TGTGCCAGCAGCCTTTTTCAGGGGGGGGAGACCCAGTACTTC.

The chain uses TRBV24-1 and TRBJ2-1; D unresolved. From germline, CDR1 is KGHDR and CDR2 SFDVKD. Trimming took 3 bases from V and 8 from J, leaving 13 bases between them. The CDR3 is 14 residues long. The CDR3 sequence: CATSDMSRDDEQFF. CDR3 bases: TGTGCCACCAGTGATATGTCACGAGACGATGAGCAGTTCTTC.